Detailed here is one T cell receptor beta chain. Clones were read by immunoSEQ multiplex PCR, and TCRdb kept only the in-frame ones, dropping some. The sample has 150,000 to 200,000 clones; 91% are singletons. The record originates from a study of control samples from healthy donors and cancer patients. Trimming took off 2 bases at V and 5 bases at J, with 10 bases between the two ends. Germline CDR1 reads SGHTA; CDR2 reads FQGTGA. The CDR3 totals 13 residues. This chain joins TRBV7-3 and TRBJ2-7; D unclear. The origin of this receptor is a woman aged 25-40 years in good health. The material sequenced was blood. This chain's CDR3 is CASSLQAPDEQYF. The CDR3 DNA reads as TGTGCCAGCAGCTTACAGGCCCCCGACGAGCAGTACTTC.